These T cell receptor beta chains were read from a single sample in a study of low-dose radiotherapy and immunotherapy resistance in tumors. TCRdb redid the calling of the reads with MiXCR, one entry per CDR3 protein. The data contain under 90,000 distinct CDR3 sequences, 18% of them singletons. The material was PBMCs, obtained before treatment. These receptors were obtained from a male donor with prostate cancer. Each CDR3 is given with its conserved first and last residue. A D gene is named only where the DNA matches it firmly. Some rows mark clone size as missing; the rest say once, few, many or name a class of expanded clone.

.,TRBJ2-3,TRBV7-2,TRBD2,TGTGCCAGCAGCTTAGTCGAGCGGGGGGGCCGAGATACGCAGTATTTT,CASSLVERGGRDTQYF
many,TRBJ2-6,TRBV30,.,TGTGCCTGGAGTGTCACCCCAGGGGCCAACGTCCTGACTTTC,CAWSVTPGANVLTF
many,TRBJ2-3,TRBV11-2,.,TGTGCCAGCAGTCTTCGTGGCGGGGAACCAGATACGCAGTATTTT,CASSLRGGEPDTQYF
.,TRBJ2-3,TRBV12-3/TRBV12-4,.,TGTGCCTCCGGGCCAACCACAGATACGCAGTATTTT,CASGPTTDTQYF
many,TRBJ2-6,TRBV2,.,TGTGCCAGCAGCCCCGGGACGGGACAAACTGGGGCCAACGTCCTGACTTTC,CASSPGTGQTGANVLTF
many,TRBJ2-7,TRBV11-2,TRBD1,TGTGCCAGCAGCCCGGGGACAGGGGCCCACGAGCAGTACTTC,CASSPGTGAHEQYF
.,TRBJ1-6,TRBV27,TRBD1,TGTGCCAGCAGCCACGGGACAGGGGAATCCTCCTATAATTCACCCCTCCACTTT,CASSHGTGESSYNSPLHF
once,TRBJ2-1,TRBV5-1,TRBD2,TGCGCCAGCAGCTTGACTAGCGGGGGGCAGTTCTTC,CASSLTSGGQFF
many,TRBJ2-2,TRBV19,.,TGTGCCAGTAGTAGATCAAACAGGAACACCGGGGAGCTGTTTTTT,CASSRSNRNTGELFF
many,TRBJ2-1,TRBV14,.,TGTGCCAGCAGCCTGGTGTGGACTACCTACAATGAGCAGTTCTTC,CASSLVWTTYNEQFF
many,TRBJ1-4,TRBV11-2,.,TGTGCCAGCAGCGAAATACGGGGCGCGAATGAAAAACTGTTTTTT,CASSEIRGANEKLFF
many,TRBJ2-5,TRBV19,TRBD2,TGTGCCAGTAGTATGTCTGCGGGGGTCCAAGAGACCCAGTACTTC,CASSMSAGVQETQYF
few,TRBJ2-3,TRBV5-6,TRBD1,TGTGCCAGCAGCCGGACAGGGCCCCGGGATACGCAGTATTTT,CASSRTGPRDTQYF
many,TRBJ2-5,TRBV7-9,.,TGTGCCAGCAGCGCGATAGAGACCCAGTACTTC,CASSAIETQYF
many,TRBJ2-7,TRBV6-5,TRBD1,TGTGCCACCCGACAGGGTACCTACGAGCAGTACTTC,CATRQGTYEQYF
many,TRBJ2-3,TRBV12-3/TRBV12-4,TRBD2,TGTGCCAGCAGCCAGAGAGCGGGGGGAGTAGATACGCAGTATTTT,CASSQRAGGVDTQYF
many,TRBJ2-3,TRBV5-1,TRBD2,TGCGCCAGCAGCTTGGAAGGACTAGCGGGGGGGGGAGATACGCAGTATTTT,CASSLEGLAGGGDTQYF
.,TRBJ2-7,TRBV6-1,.,TGTGCCAGCAGATCACCAGCGAATGCCTACGAGCAGTACTTC,CASRSPANAYEQYF
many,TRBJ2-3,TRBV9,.,TGTGCCAGCAGCGTAGATGCAGGGGGCACAGATACGCAGTATTTT,CASSVDAGGTDTQYF
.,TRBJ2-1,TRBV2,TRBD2,TGTGCCAGCAGTGCTAGCGGGGCGTACAATGAGCAGTTCTTC,CASSASGAYNEQFF
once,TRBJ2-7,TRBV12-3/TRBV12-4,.,TGTGCCAGCAGTTTAGACAGGGGAGGGTACGAGCAGTACTTC,CASSLDRGGYEQYF
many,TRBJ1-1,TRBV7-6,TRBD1,TGTGCCAGCAGTCCGACAGGGCTGAACACTGAAGCTTTCTTT,CASSPTGLNTEAFF
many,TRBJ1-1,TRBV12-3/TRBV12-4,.,TGTGCCAGCTCAGAGATCATGAACACTGAAGCTTTCTTT,CASSEIMNTEAFF
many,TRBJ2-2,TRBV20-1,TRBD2,TGCAGTGCAACCCCTAGCGGGGCGAACACCGGGGAGCTGTTTTTT,CSATPSGANTGELFF
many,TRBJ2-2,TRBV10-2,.,TGCGCCAGCAGGTGGGGGGAGGCCACCGGGGAGCTGTTTTTT,CASRWGEATGELFF
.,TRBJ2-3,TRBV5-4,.,TGTGCCAGCAGCTCAAACCCTGGACTACCCGAGGGGTATTTT,CASSSNPGLPEGYF
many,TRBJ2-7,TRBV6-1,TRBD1,TGTGCCAGCGCCCCGGGACAGGGGAGGTACGAGCAGTACTTC,CASAPGQGRYEQYF
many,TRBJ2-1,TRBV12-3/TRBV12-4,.,TGTGCCAGCAGTTTAGCGCAGGAATGGAGGGTAGACCAGTTCTTC,CASSLAQEWRVDQFF
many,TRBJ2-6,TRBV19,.,TGTGCCAGTAGCGCGCAGACAGGCTCCTTTAACTCTGGGGCCAACGTCCTGACTTTC,CASSAQTGSFNSGANVLTF
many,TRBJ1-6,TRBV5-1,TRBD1,TGCGCCAGCGCACAGGGGGCGCTTAATTCACCCCTCCACTTT,CASAQGALNSPLHF
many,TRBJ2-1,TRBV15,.,TGTGCCACCAGCAGAGGACTAGATCACTACAATGAGCAGTTCTTC,CATSRGLDHYNEQFF
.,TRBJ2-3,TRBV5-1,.,TGCGCCAGCAGCTTGGCCAATGTGGGGGGCCTCCCTTCTAGCACAGATACGCAGTATTTT,CASSLANVGGLPSSTDTQYF
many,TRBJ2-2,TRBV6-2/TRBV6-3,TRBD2,TGTGCCCTAGCCGCTTGGCTCGGGGGGAGCACCGGGGAGCTGTTTTTT,CALAAWLGGSTGELFF
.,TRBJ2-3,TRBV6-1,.,TGTGCCAGCAGTGGACAGTATACAGAGGATACGCAGTATTTT,CASSGQYTEDTQYF
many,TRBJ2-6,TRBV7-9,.,TGTGCCAGCAGCTTATCGGGGGCCGGGGCCAACGTCCTGACTTTC,CASSLSGAGANVLTF
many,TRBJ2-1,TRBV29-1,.,TGCAGCGTCAAAACGGGGAATGAGCAGTTCTTC,CSVKTGNEQFF
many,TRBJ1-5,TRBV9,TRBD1,TGTGCCAGCAGCGTAGTAGGGACAGAGAGGGTATGGCCCCAGCATTTT,CASSVVGTERVWPQHF
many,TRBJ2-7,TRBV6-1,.,TGTGCCAGCAGTGAAGATCAGGGTGAGGGCGAGCAGTACTTC,CASSEDQGEGEQYF
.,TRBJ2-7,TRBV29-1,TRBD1,TGCAGCGGAAAGGACAGGGGCGACGAGCAGTACTTC,CSGKDRGDEQYF
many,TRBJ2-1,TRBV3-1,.,TGTGCCAGCAGCCAAGCGAAGCACTATGAGCAGTTCTTC,CASSQAKHYEQFF
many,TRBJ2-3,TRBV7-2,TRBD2,TGTGCCAGCAGCCCGGGACTATTGATGGATACGCAGTATTTT,CASSPGLLMDTQYF
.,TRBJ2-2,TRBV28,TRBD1,TGTGCCAGCAGTTTAATGGGACAGGCGAACACCGGGGAGCTGTTTTTT,CASSLMGQANTGELFF
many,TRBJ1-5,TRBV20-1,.,TGCAGTGCTAGTGCGGACAGCGGACATCAGCCCCAGCATTTT,CSASADSGHQPQHF
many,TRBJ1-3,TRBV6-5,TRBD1,TGTGCCAGCAGGACAGGGGCCACTGGAAACACCATATATTTT,CASRTGATGNTIYF
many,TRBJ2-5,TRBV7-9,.,TGTGCCAGCAGCTCCCTGGACAGAAAAGAGACCCAGTACTTC,CASSSLDRKETQYF
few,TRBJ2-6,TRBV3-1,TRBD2,TGTGCCAGCAGCCAAGCCGGACTTAGCGGGGGGTCAGGGGCCAACGTCCTGACTTTC,CASSQAGLSGGSGANVLTF
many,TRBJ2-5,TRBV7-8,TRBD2,TGTGCCAGCAGCTTAGCGCATACTAGCGGAGAGACCCAGTACTTC,CASSLAHTSGETQYF
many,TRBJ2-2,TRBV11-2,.,TGTGCCAGCAGCCAAACACCCACCGGGGAGCTGTTTTTT,CASSQTPTGELFF
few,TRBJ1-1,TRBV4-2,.,TGTGCCAGCAGCCAAGAGGATGGGGGGCCAACTGAAGCTTTCTTT,CASSQEDGGPTEAFF
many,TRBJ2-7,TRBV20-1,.,TGCAGTGCTAGAGGACATTTCTCCTACGAGCAGTACTTC,CSARGHFSYEQYF
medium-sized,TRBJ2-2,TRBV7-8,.,TGTGCCAGCAGCTCCGGTCCGACCGGGGAGCTGTTTTTT,CASSSGPTGELFF